This TCR beta chain appears in the sequencing data of a study of siplizumab effects on memory and regulatory T cells. Where a few donor pairs were concerned, the unstimulated naive, memory, effector memory and TEMRA subsets underwent sequencing. Assays examined 90,000 to 100,000 TCR templates per sample. Libraries were prepared by immunoSEQ multiplex PCR; TCRdb keeps only in-frame clonotypes and omits some of them. The sample records around 65,000 clones, 65% to 80% being singletons. CDR1 and CDR2 from the germline V gene are MNHEY and SVGAGI. V dropped 2 bases and J dropped 6 bases, with 14 bases sitting between them. The CDR3 totals 14 residues. Study-level findings and limits: Naive T cell populations appeared to exhibit greater diversity than memory cells and appeared to be major alloresponse contributors. A mean of about 62% of mappable alloreactive CD4+ clones were Treg-derived with siplizumab, compared with about 30% in controls.

This clone occurred a few times. The antigen remains unidentified. This TCR derives from a human donor in good health. The sequencing input was memory CD4+ T cells sorted from blood. This chain joins TRBV6-5 and TRBJ2-7, with D perhaps TRBD1 or TRBD2 (5 bases each). DNA for the CDR3: TGTGCCAGCAGTTACGGGGGTCGGGCTAGCGAGCAGTACTTC. Protein product: CASSYGGRASEQYF.